A selection of T cell receptor beta chains follows, all from one sample in a study of Graves' ophthalmopathy and Graves' hyperthyroidism. TCRdb reprocessed the multiplex PCR reads with MiXCR, giving one entry per CDR3 protein. The sample has fewer than 400,000 distinct CDR3 sequences, approximately 20% seen once. Sequencing input: peripheral blood. These receptors were taken from a young woman with Graves' ophthalmopathy. The conserved cysteine and the conserved F or W are not part of the CDR3 here. The order of the fields is D gene, V gene, CDR3 length, J gene, CDR3 protein. A D gene is named only where the DNA matches it firmly.

TRBD1	TRBV6-4	11	TRBJ1-1	ASSSQGATEAF
TRBD1	TRBV15	16	TRBJ2-6	ATSGVGQDFSGANVLT
TRBD1	TRBV5-1	9	TRBJ2-5	ASSGQAAQY
NA	TRBV4-3	12	TRBJ2-7	ASSSGRGPYEQY
TRBD1	TRBV12-3/TRBV12-4	12	TRBJ2-5	ASSRQGSQETQY
TRBD1	TRBV7-8	14	TRBJ1-2	ASSFGTGVTNYGYT
NA	TRBV19	11	TRBJ2-3	ASSIDRSDTQY
NA	TRBV11-1	12	TRBJ1-6	ASSLLERSSPLH
NA	TRBV2	15	TRBJ2-7	ASSVQRRGQTSYEQY
NA	TRBV28	13	TRBJ1-1	ASSLPAGRGTEAF
TRBD1	TRBV20-1	14	TRBJ1-6	SARTGQGIGGSPLH
NA	TRBV24-1	14	TRBJ2-2	ATSDFGVGNTGELF
TRBD1	TRBV20-1	11	TRBJ1-6	SAPDRWNSPLH
TRBD2	TRBV4-3	15	TRBJ2-7	ASSRTTSGGGGHEQY